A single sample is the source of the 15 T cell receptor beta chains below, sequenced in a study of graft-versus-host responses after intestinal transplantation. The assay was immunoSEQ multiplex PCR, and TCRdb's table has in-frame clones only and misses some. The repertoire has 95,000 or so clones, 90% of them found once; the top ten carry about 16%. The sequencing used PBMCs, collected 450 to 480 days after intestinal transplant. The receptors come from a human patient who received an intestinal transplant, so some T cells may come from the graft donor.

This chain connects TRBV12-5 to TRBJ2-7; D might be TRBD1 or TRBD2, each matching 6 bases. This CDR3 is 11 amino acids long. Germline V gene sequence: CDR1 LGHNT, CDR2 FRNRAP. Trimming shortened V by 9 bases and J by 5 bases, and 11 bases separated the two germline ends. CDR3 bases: TGTGCTAGCGGTAGGGGGGACGAGCAGTACTTC. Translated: CASGRGDEQYF. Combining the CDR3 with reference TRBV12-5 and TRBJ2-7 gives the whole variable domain DARVTQTPRHKVTEMGQEVTMRCQPILGHNTVFWYRQTMMQGLELLAYFRNRAPLDDSGMPKDRFSAEMPDATLATLKIQPSEPRDSAVYFCASGRGDEQYFGPGTRLTVT.

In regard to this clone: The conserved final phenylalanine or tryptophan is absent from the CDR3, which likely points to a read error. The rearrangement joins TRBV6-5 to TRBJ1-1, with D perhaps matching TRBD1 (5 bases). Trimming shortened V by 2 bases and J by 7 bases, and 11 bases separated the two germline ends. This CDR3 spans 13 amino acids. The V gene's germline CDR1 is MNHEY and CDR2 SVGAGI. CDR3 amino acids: CASSYLGPVEAFL. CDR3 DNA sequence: TGTGCCAGCAGTTACCTGGGGCCGGTTGAAGCTTTCCTT.

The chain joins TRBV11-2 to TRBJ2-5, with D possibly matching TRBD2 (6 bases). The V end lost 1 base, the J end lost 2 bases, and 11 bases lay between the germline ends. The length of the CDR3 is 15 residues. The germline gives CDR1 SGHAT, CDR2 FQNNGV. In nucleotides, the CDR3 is TGTGCCAGCAGCTTAGCACTAGCTTATCAAGAGACCCAGTACTTC. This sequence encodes CASSLALAYQETQYF.

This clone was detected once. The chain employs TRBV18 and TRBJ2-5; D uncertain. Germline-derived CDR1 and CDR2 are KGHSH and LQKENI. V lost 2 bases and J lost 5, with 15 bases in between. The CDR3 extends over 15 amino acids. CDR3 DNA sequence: TGTGCCAGCTCACCATCTTCCGGCCAGGACGAGACCCAGTACTTC. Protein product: CASSPSSGQDETQYF.

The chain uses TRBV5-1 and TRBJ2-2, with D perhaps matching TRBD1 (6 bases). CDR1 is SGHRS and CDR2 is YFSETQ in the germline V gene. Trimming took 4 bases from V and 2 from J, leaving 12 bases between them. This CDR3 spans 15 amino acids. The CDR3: CASSPGTPNTGELFF. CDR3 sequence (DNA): TGCGCCAGCAGCCCCGGGACACCTAACACCGGGGAGCTGTTTTTT.

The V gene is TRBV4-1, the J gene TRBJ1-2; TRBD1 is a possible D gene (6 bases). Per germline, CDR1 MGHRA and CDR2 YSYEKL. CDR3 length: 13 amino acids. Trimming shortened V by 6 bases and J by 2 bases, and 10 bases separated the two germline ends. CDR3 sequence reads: CASRHTGNYGYTF. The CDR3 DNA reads TGCGCCAGCAGGCACACAGGGAACTATGGCTACACCTTC.

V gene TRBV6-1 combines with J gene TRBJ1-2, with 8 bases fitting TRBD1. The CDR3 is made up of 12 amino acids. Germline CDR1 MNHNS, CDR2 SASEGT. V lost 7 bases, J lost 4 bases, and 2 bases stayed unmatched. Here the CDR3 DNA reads TGTGCCAGCATCGGACAGGGCTATGGCTACACCTTC. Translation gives CASIGQGYGYTF.

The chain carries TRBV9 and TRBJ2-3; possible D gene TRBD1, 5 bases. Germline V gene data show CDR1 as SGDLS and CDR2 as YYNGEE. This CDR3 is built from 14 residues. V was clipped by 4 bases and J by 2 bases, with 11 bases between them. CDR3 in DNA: TGTGCCAGCAGCCCAGACAGCCCCACAGATACGCAGTATTTT. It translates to CASSPDSPTDTQYF.

CDR3 region: CASSTGQAGGNQPQHF. CDR3 bases: TGTGCCAGTAGTACGGGACAGGCGGGGGGCAATCAGCCCCAGCATTTT. The chain employs TRBV19 and TRBJ1-5, with 8 bases fitting TRBD1. With 4 bases clipped from V and 2 bases from J, the junction kept 7 bases outside the gene matches. The CDR3 is 16 amino acids. The germline V gene encodes CDR1 LNHDA and CDR2 SQIVND (reference sequence).

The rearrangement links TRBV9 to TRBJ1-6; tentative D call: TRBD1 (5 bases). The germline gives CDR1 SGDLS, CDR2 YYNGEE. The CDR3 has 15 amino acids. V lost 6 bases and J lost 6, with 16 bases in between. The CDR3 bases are TGTGCCAGCACCCAAAGAGGGGACCTTAATTCACCCCTCCACTTT. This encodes CASTQRGDLNSPLHF.

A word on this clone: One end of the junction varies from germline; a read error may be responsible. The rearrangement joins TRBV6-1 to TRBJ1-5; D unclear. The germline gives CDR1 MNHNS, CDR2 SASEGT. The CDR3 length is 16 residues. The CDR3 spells CASSEAPSYSNQPQHF. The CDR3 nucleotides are TGTGCCAGCAGCGAAGCCCCGAGCTATAGCAATCAGCCCCAGCATTTT.

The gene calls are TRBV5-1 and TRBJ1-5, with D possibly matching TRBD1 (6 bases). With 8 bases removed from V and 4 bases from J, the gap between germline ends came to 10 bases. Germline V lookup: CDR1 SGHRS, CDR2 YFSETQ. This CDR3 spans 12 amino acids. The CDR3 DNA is TGCGCCAGGACCACAGGGAATCAGCCCCAGCATTTT. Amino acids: CARTTGNQPQHF.

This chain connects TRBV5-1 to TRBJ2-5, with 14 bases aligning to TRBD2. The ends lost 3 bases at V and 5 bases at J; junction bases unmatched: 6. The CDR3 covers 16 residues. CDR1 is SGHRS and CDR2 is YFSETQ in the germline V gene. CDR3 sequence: CASSSTSGGATETQYF. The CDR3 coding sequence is TGCGCCAGCAGCTCGACTAGCGGGGGGGCCACGGAGACCCAGTACTTC.

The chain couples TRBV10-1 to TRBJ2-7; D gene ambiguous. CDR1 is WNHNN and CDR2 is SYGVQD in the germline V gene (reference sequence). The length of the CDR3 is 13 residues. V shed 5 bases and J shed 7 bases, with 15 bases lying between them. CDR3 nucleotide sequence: TGCGCCAGCAGTTCTAAACGGGTGGGGGAGCAGTACTTC. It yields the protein CASSSKRVGEQYF.

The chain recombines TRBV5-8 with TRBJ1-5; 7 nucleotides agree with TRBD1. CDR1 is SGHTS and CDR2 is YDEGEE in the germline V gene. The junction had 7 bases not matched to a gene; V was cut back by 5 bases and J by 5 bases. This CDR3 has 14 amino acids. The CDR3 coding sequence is TGTGCCAGCAGTTATACAGGGGAGGATCAGCCCCAGCATTTT. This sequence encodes CASSYTGEDQPQHF.